This T cell receptor beta chain was documented in a study of shared clonotypes between healthy human individuals. Study-wide results and caveats: The study drew on few donors, limiting represented genetic and exposure-history diversity.

Researchers partitioned CD4+ cells into CD45RA+ naive and CD45RA-negative memory subsets. Authors' methods: Filtering differed for immunoSEQ, which gave only junction sequences without quality scores. Produced via immunoSEQ multiplex PCR; TCRdb's table is partial and in-frame only. V and J calls and clone size come straight from that table; D and trimming were deduced from the DNA. The sample contains some 1.4 million clones, roughly 96% of which appear only once. This clone was recorded once. Its matching antigen is unknown. Sequenced material: naive CD4+ T cells sorted from blood. The subset here: CD45RA+ positively selected. The clonotype was recovered from a young man in good health.

The CDR3 bases are TGTGCCAGCAGCGCAACAGGTAGTGGCTACACCTTC. Its protein product is CASSATGSGYTF. The rearrangement links TRBV11-3 to TRBJ1-2, with D maybe TRBD1 (5 bases). CDR1 is SGHNT and CDR2 is YENEEA in the germline V gene. This CDR3 spans 12 amino acids. Trimming took off 5 bases at V and 7 bases at J, with 11 bases between the two ends.